A selection of T cell receptor beta chains follows, all from one sample in a study of T-cell reconstitution after alpha-beta-depleted transplantation in children. TCRdb reprocessed the PCR reads with MiXCR, giving one entry per CDR3 protein. The repertoire consists of approximately 520,000 distinct CDR3 sequences, with 32% occurring once and the leading ten covering less than 2.5%. This sample comprised PBMCs from the stem cell graft donor, obtained from the stem cell graft. The receptors come from a human donor who donated a stem cell graft to a child with aplastic anemia. Both conserved end residues are part of each CDR3. D genes are given only for firm matches. Clone size is stated in some rows and not others, as once, few, many or a class when expanded.

abundance	v_gene	j_gene	d_gene	CDR3aa	CDR3nt
-	TRBV6-2/TRBV6-3	TRBJ1-3	TRBD1	CASSITQPRTGLLSGNTIYF	TGTGCCAGCAGTATAACCCAACCCCGGACAGGGCTATTGAGTGGAAACACCATATATTTT
few	TRBV6-2/TRBV6-3	TRBJ2-1	TRBD2	CASSTTGTSGRNNEQFF	TGTGCCAGCAGTACCACCGGGACTAGCGGGAGAAACAATGAGCAGTTCTTC
-	TRBV5-1	TRBJ1-2	TRBD1	CASSPGQGGTHGYTF	TGCGCCAGCAGCCCAGGACAGGGTGGGACCCATGGCTACACCTTC
few	TRBV6-1	TRBJ2-1	-	CASSQETDRLWDNEQFF	TGTGCCAGCAGCCAGGAGACAGACAGGCTTTGGGACAATGAGCAGTTCTTC
-	TRBV12-3/TRBV12-4	TRBJ2-3	TRBD1	CASSSGTGVRHTQYF	TGTGCCAGCAGTTCCGGGACAGGGGTTCGACATACGCAGTATTTT
-	TRBV9	TRBJ2-1	-	CASSVDAYSYNEQFF	TGTGCCAGCAGCGTAGATGCTTACTCCTACAATGAGCAGTTCTTC
few	TRBV6-5	TRBJ1-1	-	CASSYILTGPPSEAFF	TGTGCCAGCAGTTACATTTTGACAGGTCCCCCGTCGGAAGCTTTCTTT
-	TRBV6-5	TRBJ1-2	-	CASELGTAIYGYTF	TGTGCCAGCGAGTTGGGGACCGCAATCTATGGCTACACCTTC
-	TRBV24-1	TRBJ1-2	TRBD1	CATSDLGGTVGYTF	TGTGCCACCAGTGATTTGGGGGGGACAGTCGGCTACACCTTC
-	TRBV4-3	TRBJ2-7	TRBD1	CASSQGQGYYEQYF	TGCGCCAGCAGCCAAGGACAGGGTTACTACGAGCAGTACTTC
few	TRBV6-2/TRBV6-3	TRBJ2-7	-	CASTEGAYEQYF	TGTGCCAGCACGGAGGGGGCCTACGAGCAGTACTTC
-	TRBV30	TRBJ2-5	TRBD1	CAWSQGTEETQYF	TGTGCCTGGAGTCAAGGGACAGAAGAGACCCAGTACTTC
-	TRBV27	TRBJ1-2	-	CASAPYGGEIYGYTF	TGTGCCAGCGCCCCATATGGAGGGGAAATTTATGGCTACACCTTC
-	TRBV7-2	TRBJ2-7	TRBD2	CASSLEASGSLYEQYF	TGTGCCAGCAGCTTAGAGGCTAGCGGGAGTTTGTACGAGCAGTACTTC
-	TRBV20-1	TRBJ2-7	-	CSATDRTYEQYF	TGCAGTGCGACCGACAGGACCTACGAGCAGTACTTC
-	TRBV28	TRBJ2-1	-	CASSFPPVNEQFF	TGTGCCAGCAGTTTTCCACCGGTCAATGAGCAGTTCTTC
-	TRBV2	TRBJ2-5	-	CASSAWGQETQYF	TGTGCCAGCAGTGCTTGGGGCCAAGAGACCCAGTACTTC
-	TRBV7-2	TRBJ2-3	TRBD2	CASSLGLVNTDTQYF	TGTGCCAGCAGCTTGGGACTAGTGAACACAGATACGCAGTATTTT
-	TRBV4-3	TRBJ2-1	-	CASSQGKGDEQFF	TGCGCCAGCAGCCAAGGAAAAGGGGATGAGCAGTTCTTC
-	TRBV10-2	TRBJ2-1	-	CASSESTGWDSDEQFF	TGCGCCAGCAGTGAGTCCACAGGGTGGGATAGCGATGAGCAGTTCTTC
few	TRBV20-1	TRBJ2-5	-	CSATPGRGETQYF	TGCAGTGCTACACCAGGGCGTGGAGAGACCCAGTACTTC
-	TRBV11-3	TRBJ1-1	-	CASSVGFEAFF	TGTGCCAGCAGCGTAGGGTTTGAAGCTTTCTTT
few	TRBV11-2	TRBJ1-6	-	CASSRPRAPLHF	TGTGCCAGCAGCCGACCCCGGGCACCCCTCCACTTT
few	TRBV7-2	TRBJ2-7	-	CASSLSGKIDEQYF	TGTGCCAGCAGCTTATCAGGGAAAATCGACGAGCAGTACTTC
-	TRBV7-3	TRBJ2-5	-	CASSQSGQRETQYF	TGTGCCAGCAGTCAAAGCGGACAGAGGGAGACCCAGTACTTC
few	TRBV30	TRBJ2-7	TRBD1	CAWSPGQPYEQYF	TGTGCCTGGAGTCCGGGACAGCCCTACGAGCAGTACTTC
-	TRBV2	TRBJ1-2	-	CASSEMTSGGYTF	TGTGCCAGCAGTGAAATGACTTCCGGGGGCTACACCTTC
-	TRBV28	TRBJ2-7	-	CASGLTPIYEQYF	TGTGCCAGCGGATTGACACCGATCTACGAGCAGTACTTC
-	TRBV29-1	TRBJ1-2	-	CSAREGNYYGYTF	TGCAGCGCGCGGGAGGGGAACTACTATGGCTACACCTTC
-	TRBV12-3/TRBV12-4	TRBJ2-1	-	CASSLRLAMGDEQFF	TGTGCCAGCAGTTTAAGGCTAGCGATGGGAGATGAGCAGTTCTTC
few	TRBV20-1	TRBJ2-5	TRBD2	CSARPWTRRQETQYF	TGCAGTGCTAGACCCTGGACTAGGAGGCAAGAGACCCAGTACTTC
-	TRBV20-1	TRBJ2-2	TRBD1	CSASYRGLNTGELFF	TGCAGTGCTAGTTACAGGGGGCTCAACACCGGGGAGCTGTTTTTT
-	TRBV7-2	TRBJ2-3	-	CASSLPRRGLTDTQYF	TGTGCCAGCAGCCTCCCTCGGAGAGGGTTGACAGATACGCAGTATTTT
-	TRBV6-1	TRBJ1-1	TRBD1	CASTRTGGTMNTDAFF	TGTGCCAGCACCCGGACAGGGGGGACTATGAACACTGACGCTTTCTTT
-	TRBV28	TRBJ1-5	-	CASISGGNQPQHF	TGTGCCAGCATCAGTGGGGGCAATCAGCCCCAGCATTTT
-	TRBV6-2/TRBV6-3	TRBJ1-2	TRBD1	CASSRTGGRNYGYTF	TGTGCCAGCAGCCGGACAGGGGGCCGCAACTATGGCTACACCTTC
-	TRBV6-1	TRBJ1-1	-	CASRPPGELIGTEAFF	TGTGCCAGCAGACCGCCCGGGGAGCTTATCGGGACTGAAGCTTTCTTT
-	TRBV7-7	TRBJ1-2	TRBD1	CASSPLPGQGAGYGYTF	TGTGCCAGCAGCCCACTCCCCGGACAGGGGGCAGGCTATGGCTACACCTTC
few	TRBV4-3	TRBJ1-3	TRBD1	CASSQEVNLGQGHSGNTIYF	TGCGCCAGCAGCCAAGAGGTCAACCTAGGACAGGGTCATTCTGGAAACACCATATATTTT
few	TRBV6-5	TRBJ1-5	TRBD1	CASSPRGSRGSQPQHF	TGTGCCAGCAGCCCCAGGGGATCCAGGGGGAGCCAGCCCCAGCATTTT
-	TRBV7-2	TRBJ1-2	TRBD1	CASSFDRVDGTNYGYTF	TGTGCCAGCAGCTTCGACAGGGTCGACGGAACTAACTATGGCTACACCTTC
-	TRBV5-5	TRBJ2-1	-	CASSRSYYNEQFF	TGTGCCAGCAGCCGAAGTTATTACAATGAGCAGTTCTTC